Presented here are 25 T cell receptor beta chains from one specimen sequenced in a study of T cells after somatic rescue of genetic block. Measured with immunoSEQ multiplex PCR; TCRdb has only the in-frame clones, and not every one. Seen here are roughly 120,000 clones, over 80% observed once, and the top ten hold around 1.5%. Sequencing used peripheral blood mononuclear cells (PBMCs). All receptors come from a woman aged 18-29 years.

The chain links TRBV7-2 to TRBJ2-3; no clear D. CDR3 length: 15 amino acids. CDR1 is SGHTA, CDR2 FQGNSA, per germline. The V end lost 3 bases, the J end lost 2 bases, and 12 bases lay between the germline ends. The CDR3 reads CASSFVWRPTDTQYF. In DNA form, the CDR3 reads TGTGCCAGCAGCTTTGTCTGGCGGCCCACAGATACGCAGTATTTT.

The J gene is TRBJ2-1, the V gene TRBV5-4, with 9 bases identical to TRBD2. CDR1 and CDR2 from the germline V gene are SGHNT and YYREEE (reference sequence). V lost 1 base and J lost 6; bases outside the gene matches: 2. CDR3 length: 14 residues. This CDR3 reads CASSLSGGSNEQFF. The CDR3 DNA sequence: TGTGCCAGCAGCTTGAGCGGGGGGTCCAATGAGCAGTTCTTC.

The chain uses TRBV7-6 and TRBJ2-2, with D possibly called TRBD1 or TRBD2 (5 bases each). The germline gives CDR1 SGHVS, CDR2 FNYEAQ. This CDR3 is built from 15 residues. V lost 10 bases, J lost 6 bases, and 21 bases lay in between. CDR3 DNA: TGTGCCACCCCCGTCCGGGGTGTGGGGGCCGGGGAGCTGTTTTTT. It is translated as CATPVRGVGAGELFF.

This rearrangement joins TRBV7-9 to TRBJ2-5; D is possibly TRBD1 or TRBD2 (6 bases each). The CDR3 is 17 residues long. V was trimmed by 1 base and J by 7 bases, leaving 22 bases between them. Germline CDR1 is SEHNR and CDR2 is FQNEAQ (reference sequence). CDR3 sequence: CASSLGLGDMTSVTQYF. The CDR3 nucleotides read TGTGCCAGCAGCTTAGGATTAGGGGACATGACTAGTGTGACCCAGTACTTC.

This chain connects TRBV9 to TRBJ1-1; D not resolved. V lost 3 bases and J 8 bases, leaving 8 bases between the germline ends. Germline V gene sequence: CDR1 SGDLS, CDR2 YYNGEE. The CDR3 is 11 residues long. CDR3 region: CASSDSLEAFF. CDR3 nucleotides: TGTGCCAGCAGCGACAGTTTGGAAGCTTTCTTT.

This clone was seen only a few times. The chain employs TRBV25-1 and TRBJ1-6, with 9 bases lining up with TRBD1. Germline trimming cut 5 bases from V and 7 bases from J; bases unmatched to any gene: 6. Per germline, CDR1 MGHDK and CDR2 SYGVNS. The CDR3 consists of 15 residues. CDR3 amino acids: CASSPRTGDNSPLHF. CDR3 DNA: TGTGCCAGCAGTCCGCGGACAGGGGACAATTCACCCCTCCACTTT.

CDR3 loop: CASSEIGRLNTEAFF. The CDR3 DNA follows: TGTGCCAGCAGTGAAATTGGACGGCTGAACACTGAAGCTTTCTTT. This chain connects TRBV2 to TRBJ1-1; the D is unclear. Germline lookup yields CDR1 SNHLY and CDR2 FYNNEI. Trimming pared 2 bases from V and 0 bases from J, leaving 10 bases between. The CDR3 runs to 15 residues.

The gene calls are TRBV7-9 and TRBJ1-2; a possible D gene is TRBD1 (6 bases). V lost 4 bases, J lost 6 bases, and 12 bases lay in between. The CDR3 loop spans 13 amino acids. Per germline, CDR1 SEHNR and CDR2 FQNEAQ (reference sequence). The chain's CDR3 is CASSSRTVDGYTF. For the CDR3, the DNA is TGTGCCAGCAGCTCTAGGACAGTCGATGGCTACACCTTC.

This clone turned up a few times. The rearrangement links TRBV5-1 to TRBJ2-6; 10 nucleotides match TRBD1. Losses at the gene ends were 4 bases for V and 3 bases for J; bases not matched to a gene: 10. The CDR3 is 18 residues long. Germline-derived CDR1 and CDR2 are SGHRS and YFSETQ. CDR3 sequence reads: CASSLGQGVLLGANVLTF. CDR3 sequence (DNA): TGCGCCAGCAGCCTAGGACAGGGGGTTCTACTTGGGGCCAACGTCCTGACTTTC.

The genes are TRBV4-1 and TRBJ1-5; D unresolved. Trimming removed 4 bases from V and 6 bases from J, with 19 bases in between. In germline, CDR1 is MGHRA, CDR2 YSYEKL. This CDR3 is 16 amino acids long. The CDR3 here is CASSPRLEGVSQPQHF. CDR3 nucleotide sequence: TGCGCCAGCAGCCCCCGATTAGAGGGAGTTAGTCAGCCCCAGCATTTT.

The sample holds one count of this clone. This chain uses TRBV11-2 with TRBJ2-1; 8 nucleotides agree with TRBD2. The V gene's germline CDR1 is SGHAT and CDR2 FQNNGV. V trimming: 5 bases; J trimming: 4 bases; junction bases outside the gene matches: 7. The CDR3 is made up of 15 amino acids. In DNA, the CDR3 is TGTGCCAGCAGCGTCGATCTAGCGGGTTACAATGAGCAGTTCTTC. It is translated as CASSVDLAGYNEQFF.

The chain is built from TRBV29-1 and TRBJ2-1; 14 nucleotides line up with TRBD2. Germline lookup yields CDR1 SQVTM and CDR2 ANQGSEA. The J segment lost 5 bases and the V segment lost 6 bases, leaving 18 bases of the junction unmatched. CDR3 length: 19 residues. CDR3 in amino acids: CSVTGLAGGPFGSDNEQFF. The CDR3 DNA reads TGCAGCGTCACTGGACTAGCGGGGGGTCCCTTCGGGTCCGACAATGAGCAGTTCTTC.

The sample holds one count of this clone. This chain uses TRBV7-2 with TRBJ1-2, with no clear D. The CDR3 has 15 residues. Germline CDR1 reads SGHTA; CDR2 reads FQGNSA. V was clipped by 0 bases and J by 1 base, with 9 bases between them. CDR3 nucleotide sequence: TGTGCCAGCAGCTTAGCGGTAGGAATTAACTATGGCTACACCTTC. It is translated as CASSLAVGINYGYTF.

This clone was seen only a few times. The chain joins TRBV20-1 to TRBJ1-1; D not certain. The CDR3 spans 11 residues. V lost 7 bases and J lost 3, with 9 bases in between. Germline CDR1 and CDR2: DFQATT and SNEGSKA (reference sequence). CDR3 bases: TGCAGTGTACGGAGGGACACTGAAGCTTTCTTT. This codes for CSVRRDTEAFF.

The V and J genes are TRBV18 and TRBJ1-6; weak D call: TRBD1 (6 bases). The CDR3 is 14 amino acids. The germline gives CDR1 KGHSH, CDR2 LQKENI. The V end was cut by 4 bases, the J end by 7 bases, with 11 bases between. The CDR3 DNA reads TGTGCCAGCTCACGGTCAGGGGTCAATTCACCCCTCCACTTT. It codes for CASSRSGVNSPLHF.

The V gene is TRBV27, the J gene TRBJ1-2; the D gene is possibly TRBD1 (5 bases). Trimming removed 3 bases at V and 5 bases at J, with 13 bases between. This CDR3 contains 14 residues. Germline-derived CDR1 and CDR2 are MNHEY and SMNVEV (reference sequence). This CDR3 is CASSFGGTGYGYTF. The CDR3 DNA is TGTGCCAGCAGTTTTGGGGGTACTGGATATGGCTACACCTTC.

The J gene is TRBJ2-7, the V gene TRBV9, with TRBD2 matching over 10 bases. Losses at the gene ends were 2 bases for V and 7 bases for J; bases not matched to a gene: 9. CDR1 and CDR2 (germline): SGDLS, YYNGEE. This CDR3 is 15 amino acids long. In nucleotides, the CDR3 is TGTGCCAGCAGCGTTGCTAGCGGGGGAACGGAGGAGCAGTACTTC. This gives the protein CASSVASGGTEEQYF.

The chain uses TRBV5-6 and TRBJ2-7; possibly TRBD2 for D (6 bases). The CDR3 contains 11 residues. Trimming took 5 bases from V and 5 from J, leaving 8 bases between them. Germline V gene lookup returns CDR1 SGHDT and CDR2 YYEEEE. CDR3 residues: CASRREDEQYF. CDR3 bases: TGTGCCAGCAGAAGGGAGGACGAGCAGTACTTC.

This clone was counted once. The chain combines TRBV28 with TRBJ2-3, with D perhaps TRBD1 or TRBD2 (5 bases each). Trimming took 5 bases from V and 10 from J, leaving 16 bases between them. This CDR3 contains 13 residues. Germline-derived CDR1 and CDR2 are MDHEN and SYDVKM. The CDR3 DNA reads TGTGCCAGCAGTCCCCCGGGACCCCGGCCGCAGTATTTT. This translates into CASSPPGPRPQYF.

CDR3 sequence reads: CASSLTGWGTQYF. In DNA, the CDR3 is TGTGCCAGCAGTTTAACAGGGTGGGGTACGCAGTATTTT. J is TRBJ2-3 and V is TRBV27; D perhaps matches TRBD1 (6 bases). CDR1 is MNHEY and CDR2 is SMNVEV in the germline V gene (reference sequence). V shed 2 bases and J shed 8 bases, with 11 bases lying between them. The CDR3 contains 13 residues.

J is TRBJ2-1 and V is TRBV4-2; D not certain. From germline, CDR1 is LGHNA and CDR2 YNFKEQ. With 0 bases removed from V and 4 bases from J, the gap between germline ends came to 13 bases. The CDR3 loop spans 16 amino acids. As DNA, the CDR3 is TGTGCCAGCAGCCAAGAAGGTAGAGTGAAATACAATGAGCAGTTCTTC. Residues: CASSQEGRVKYNEQFF.

V usage is TRBV18 and J usage is TRBJ2-7; 10 nucleotides match TRBD1. The V and J ends lost 4 bases and 3 bases, in that order; junction bases with no gene match: 12. CDR1 is KGHSH and CDR2 is LQKENI in the germline V gene. The CDR3 has 17 amino acids. CDR3 sequence (DNA): TGTGCCAGCTCACGCGGGACAGGGGACCCCCAGGGCTACGAGCAGTACTTC. Residues: CASSRGTGDPQGYEQYF.

V and J are TRBV6-6 and TRBJ2-2; D remains unclear. CDR1 is MNHNY, CDR2 SVGAGI, per germline (reference sequence). The V gene lost 3 bases and the J gene lost 4 bases, with 3 bases spanning the gap. The length of the CDR3 is 12 residues. The CDR3 DNA reads as TGTGCCAGCAGTTATCCCACCGGGGAGCTGTTTTTT. Encoded protein: CASSYPTGELFF.

The CDR3 DNA reads TGTGCCAGCAGCGTAGGGGGGCGATCATGGGCGGGCACCGGGGAGCTGTTTTTT. This codes for CASSVGGRSWAGTGELFF. J is TRBJ2-2 and V is TRBV9; tentative D call: TRBD1 (6 bases). This CDR3 comprises 18 residues. Germline CDR1 is SGDLS and CDR2 is YYNGEE. The ends were cut back, 0 bases at V and 4 bases at J, with 19 bases in the middle.

Comments on this clone: The same CDR3 arises from other DNA sequences in this sample as well. The chain uses TRBV7-9 and TRBJ2-7; D call uncertain. V was trimmed by 3 bases and J by 5 bases, leaving 11 bases between them. The CDR3 is 13 amino acids. Germline V gives CDR1 SEHNR, CDR2 FQNEAQ (reference sequence). The CDR3 is CASSFRHSDEQYF. CDR3 in DNA: TGTGCCAGCAGCTTCAGGCATTCGGACGAGCAGTACTTC.